Shown below are 11 T cell receptor beta chains from a single sample sequenced in a study of cytotoxic CD8 clonotypes in ibrutinib-treated CLL. Here immunoSEQ multiplex PCR was the method, and the copy in TCRdb shows in-frame clones only, minus some. Of more than 150,000 clones detected, around 72% appear once; the ten largest clones hold 13%. Sequencing was performed on PBMCs, taken after 24 months of ibrutinib treatment. The receptors come from a human donor with chronic lymphocytic leukemia.

The genes are TRBV29-1 and TRBJ2-3; 9 bases agree with TRBD1. Trimming at V came to 7 bases and at J to 1 base, leaving 3 bases not matched to a gene. CDR3 length: 13 amino acids. Germline CDR1 reads SQVTM; CDR2 reads ANQGSEA. The CDR3 region is CSGTGGGTDTQYF. CDR3 DNA sequence: TGCAGCGGTACAGGGGGCGGCACAGATACGCAGTATTTT.

This chain links TRBV15 with TRBJ2-3; D not resolved. The CDR3 length is 15 residues. The V and J ends lost 1 base and 0 bases respectively, with 8 bases between them. Germline-derived CDR1 and CDR2 are LNHNV and YYDKDF (reference sequence). The CDR3 coding sequence is TGTGCCACCAGCAGAGGTGGATCTAGCACAGATACGCAGTATTTT. Translation: CATSRGGSSTDTQYF. The full variable domain, completed using reference TRBV15 and TRBJ2-3, is DAMVIQNPRYQVTQFGKPVTLSCSQTLNHNVMYWYQQKSSQAPKLLFHYYDKDFNNEADTPDNFQSRRPNTSFCFLDIRSPGLGDTAMYLCATSRGGSSTDTQYFGPGTRLTVL.

For the CDR3, the DNA is TGCGCCAGCAGCTTTCTTGGGACAGGGGGTTCCTACAATGAGCAGTTCTTC. It yields the protein CASSFLGTGGSYNEQFF. The chain is built from TRBV5-1 and TRBJ2-1; 11 positions match TRBD1. CDR1 is SGHRS and CDR2 is YFSETQ in the germline V gene. This CDR3 has 17 amino acids. After removal of 2 bases from V and 1 base from J, the junction contained 5 bases not matched to a gene.

The CDR3 nucleotides are TGTGCCAGTAGTCCAGGGGGGACAGGGGGTTGGCAGCCCCAGCATTTT. It specifies CASSPGGTGGWQPQHF. The rearrangement links TRBV19 to TRBJ1-5, with 11 nucleotides matching TRBD1. The germline V gene has CDR1 LNHDA and CDR2 SQIVND (reference sequence). The CDR3 covers 16 residues. Germline trimming cut 5 bases from V and 7 bases from J; bases unmatched to any gene: 10.

This sequence joins TRBV9 and TRBJ1-5; 7 bases fit TRBD1. The CDR3 loop spans 15 amino acids. Germline trimming cut 0 bases from V and 5 bases from J; bases unmatched to any gene: 5. The V gene's germline CDR1 is SGDLS and CDR2 YYNGEE. CDR3 nucleotide sequence: TGTGCCAGCAGCGTAGGTGCAGGGGGGTATCAGCCCCAGCATTTT. Translating it yields CASSVGAGGYQPQHF.

The table lists this clone with many counts. The genes are TRBV4-2 and TRBJ2-7; 7 bases agree with TRBD2. Per germline, CDR1 LGHNA and CDR2 YNFKEQ. V lost 2 bases, J lost 2 bases, and 6 bases stayed unmatched. This CDR3 is 15 amino acids long. CDR3 region: CASSQFKGGAYEQYF. CDR3 nucleotides: TGTGCCAGCAGCCAATTTAAGGGAGGGGCCTACGAGCAGTACTTC.

The genes are TRBV5-8 and TRBJ2-7; TRBD2 agrees at 11 bases. CDR3 length equals 14 residues. Germline CDR1 and CDR2: SGHTS and YDEGEE. V lost 2 bases to trimming and J lost 12 bases; unmatched junction nucleotides: 10. The CDR3 bases are TGTGCCAGCAGCTTACTAGCGGGAGTCACCATCCTGTACTTC. The encoded protein is CASSLLAGVTILYF.

Regarding this clone: The sample contains more than one DNA sequence encoding this CDR3. The rearrangement joins TRBV18 to TRBJ1-5; weak D call: TRBD1 (6 bases). Germline assignment: CDR1 KGHSH and CDR2 LQKENI. The CDR3 loop spans 14 amino acids. Trimming cost V 2 bases and J 2 bases, with 7 bases left between them. The CDR3 loop is CASSPGGGNQPQHF. In DNA, the CDR3 is TGTGCCAGCTCACCAGGGGGCGGCAATCAGCCCCAGCATTTT.

This chain uses TRBV4-2 with TRBJ2-7, with TRBD2 matching over 7 bases. With V trimmed by 5 bases and J by 5 bases, 15 bases remained unmatched. This CDR3 has 16 residues. The germline gives CDR1 LGHNA, CDR2 YNFKEQ. This chain's CDR3 is CASSLVGEGLTDEQYF. DNA for the CDR3: TGTGCCAGCAGCTTAGTGGGGGAGGGTTTGACCGACGAGCAGTACTTC.

V and J are TRBV2 and TRBJ1-5; 7 bases fit TRBD1. The CDR3 totals 15 residues. The trim removed 6 bases at V and 4 bases at J, leaving 9 bases unmatched. Germline CDR1 reads SNHLY; CDR2 reads FYNNEI. In DNA, the CDR3 is TGTGCCAGCAGAGACGACAGGGAAATAAATCAGCCCCAGCATTTT. Its translation is CASRDDREINQPQHF. Variable domain in full (rest from reference TRBV2 and TRBJ1-5): EPEVTQTPSHQVTQMGQEVILRCVPISNHLYFYWYRQILGQKVEFLVSFYNNEISEKSEIFDDQFSVERPDGSNFTLKIRSTKLEDSAMYFCASRDDREINQPQHFGDGTRLSIL.

The chain uses TRBV4-2 and TRBJ1-2, with D perhaps matching TRBD1 (6 bases). This CDR3 is 17 amino acids long. V was clipped by 0 bases and J by 5 bases, with 19 bases between them. Germline V gives CDR1 LGHNA, CDR2 YNFKEQ. CDR3 in DNA: TGTGCCAGCAGCCAAGATTCAGAACAGGGTCACCGTTATGGCTACACCTTC. It yields the protein CASSQDSEQGHRYGYTF.